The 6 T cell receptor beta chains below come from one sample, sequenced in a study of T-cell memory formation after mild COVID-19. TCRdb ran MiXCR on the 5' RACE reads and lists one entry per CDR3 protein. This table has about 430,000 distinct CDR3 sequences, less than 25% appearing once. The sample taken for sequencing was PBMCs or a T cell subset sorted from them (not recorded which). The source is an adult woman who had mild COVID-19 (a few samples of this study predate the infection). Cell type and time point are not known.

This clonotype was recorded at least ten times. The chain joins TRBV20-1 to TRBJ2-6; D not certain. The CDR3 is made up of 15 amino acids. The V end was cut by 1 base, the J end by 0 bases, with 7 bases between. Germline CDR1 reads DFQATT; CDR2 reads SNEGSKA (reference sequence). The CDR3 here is CSARVLGSGANVLTF. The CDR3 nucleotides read TGCAGTGCTAGAGTATTAGGCTCTGGGGCCAACGTCCTGACTTTC.

In DNA, the CDR3 is TGTGCCAGCGGCAGGGTGATTGCGAACACTGAAGCTTTCTTT. Protein: CASGRVIANTEAFF. The chain links TRBV13 to TRBJ1-1; D might be TRBD1 (5 bases). CDR1 PRHDT and CDR2 FYEKMQ come from the germline V gene (reference sequence). CDR3 length equals 14 residues. The V and J ends lost 8 bases and 1 base respectively, with 14 bases between them.

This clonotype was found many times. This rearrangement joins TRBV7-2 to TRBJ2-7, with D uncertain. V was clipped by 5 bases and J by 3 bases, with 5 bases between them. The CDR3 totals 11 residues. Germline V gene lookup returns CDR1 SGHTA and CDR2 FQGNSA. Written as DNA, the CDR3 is TGTGCCAGCAGCCACGGCTACGAGCAGTACTTC. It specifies CASSHGYEQYF.

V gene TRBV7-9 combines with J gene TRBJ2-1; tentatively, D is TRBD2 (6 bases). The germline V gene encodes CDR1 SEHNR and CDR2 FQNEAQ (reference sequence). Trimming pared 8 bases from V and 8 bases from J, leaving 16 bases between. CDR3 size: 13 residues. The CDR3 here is CASCLGLIYEQFF. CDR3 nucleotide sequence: TGTGCCAGCTGTCTGGGACTTATCTATGAGCAGTTCTTC.

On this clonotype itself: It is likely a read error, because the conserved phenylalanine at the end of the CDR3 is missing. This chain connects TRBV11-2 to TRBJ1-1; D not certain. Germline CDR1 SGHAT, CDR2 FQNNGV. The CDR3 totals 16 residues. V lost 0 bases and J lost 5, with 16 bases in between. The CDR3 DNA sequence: TGTGCCAGCAGCTTAGATCTGTACTCCCCGGAGACTGAAGCTTTCTAT. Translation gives CASSLDLYSPETEAFY.

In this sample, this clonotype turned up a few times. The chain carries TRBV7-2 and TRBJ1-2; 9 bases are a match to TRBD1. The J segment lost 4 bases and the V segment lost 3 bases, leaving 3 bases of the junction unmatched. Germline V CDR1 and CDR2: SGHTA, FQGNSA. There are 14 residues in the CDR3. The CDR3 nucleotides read TGTGCCAGCAGCTTTTCGGGACAGGGCTATGGCTACACCTTC. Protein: CASSFSGQGYGYTF.